The 24 T cell receptor beta chains below all came from one sample that was sequenced in a study of response to subunit inactivated influenza vaccine. MiXCR, applied by TCRdb to the RT-PCR reads, yields one record per CDR3 protein. The repertoire holds 540,000 or so distinct CDR3 sequences, 13% seen once, with 10% to 15% in the top ten. The specimen comprised PBMCs from blood, sampled roughly 6 weeks after vaccination. The receptors were gathered from a man aged 50 or older who received an inactivated influenza vaccine.

This chain connects TRBV24-1 to TRBJ2-1; no firm D call. Germline V gene lookup returns CDR1 KGHDR and CDR2 SFDVKD. Trimming stripped 4 bases from V and 0 bases from J, with 3 bases between. This CDR3 region has 13 residues. CDR3 in DNA: TGTGCCACCAGTGAGAGCTCCTACAATGAGCAGTTCTTC. Protein sequence: CATSESSYNEQFF.

The chain employs TRBV20-1 and TRBJ2-5, with D perhaps matching TRBD2 (5 bases). The CDR3 is made up of 14 amino acids. Per the germline V gene, CDR1 is DFQATT and CDR2 is SNEGSKA (reference sequence). The V and J ends lost 6 bases and 4 bases respectively, with 18 bases between them. CDR3 nucleotides: TGCAGTGCCCGACGATTAGAGCGGCCAGAGACCCAGTACTTC. This gives the protein CSARRLERPETQYF.

V and J are TRBV29-1 and TRBJ2-1, with 12 positions matching TRBD2. The junction had 9 bases not matched to a gene; V was cut back by 3 bases and J by 9 bases. The CDR3 covers 15 residues. CDR1 and CDR2 (germline): SQVTM, ANQGSEA. CDR3 nucleotide sequence: TGCAGCGTTGAGTTTCGACTAGCGGGAGCAGGTGAGCAGTTCTTC. Translating gives CSVEFRLAGAGEQFF.

At least ten counts were recorded for this clonotype. This rearrangement joins TRBV29-1 to TRBJ2-2; D is uncertain. The CDR3 contains 14 residues. V lost 6 bases, J lost 1 base, and 12 bases lay in between. Germline CDR1 reads SQVTM; CDR2 reads ANQGSEA. The CDR3 here is CSVDVSGNTGELFF. CDR3 DNA: TGCAGCGTCGACGTCTCCGGGAACACCGGGGAGCTGTTTTTT.

The CDR3 spells CASSQVSQGRNYGYTF. CDR3 nucleotides: TGCGCCAGCAGCCAAGTCAGCCAGGGCCGTAACTATGGCTACACCTTC. This rearrangement joins TRBV4-1 to TRBJ1-2, with D tentatively TRBD1 (5 bases). Germline values: CDR1 MGHRA, CDR2 YSYEKL. Trimming pared 1 base from V and 1 base from J, leaving 13 bases between. This CDR3 spans 16 amino acids.

In this sample, this clonotype turned up many times. V is TRBV20-1 and J is TRBJ2-1; D not resolved. The CDR3 length is 11 residues. Germline lookup yields CDR1 DFQATT and CDR2 SNEGSKA (reference sequence). V was pared by 6 bases and J by 5 bases, with 8 bases between. DNA of the CDR3: TGCAGTGCCGATAGCAACAATGAGCAGTTCTTC. It is translated as CSADSNNEQFF.

This clonotype turned up a few times. This CDR3 is CASSLDLPDEQYF. The CDR3, as DNA: TGTGCCAGCAGCTTGGACCTCCCCGACGAGCAGTACTTC. This chain connects TRBV7-9 to TRBJ2-7, with D unclear. The CDR3 has 13 amino acids. V was trimmed by 3 bases and J by 5 bases, leaving 11 bases between them. Germline CDR1 SEHNR, CDR2 FQNEAQ (reference sequence). The whole variable domain, remainder taken from reference TRBV7-9 and TRBJ2-7, is DTGVSQNPRHKITKRGQNVTFRCDPISEHNRLYWYRQTLGQGPEFLTYFQNEAQLEKSRLLSDRFSAERPKGSFSTLEIQRTEQGDSAMYLCASSLDLPDEQYFGPGTRLTVT.

The table lists this clonotype with many counts. The chain recombines TRBV29-1 with TRBJ1-4, with D possibly matching TRBD1 (5 bases). The CDR3 sequence is 13 residues long. Germline lookup yields CDR1 SQVTM and CDR2 ANQGSEA. V lost 4 bases and J lost 5, with 11 bases in between. The CDR3 DNA follows: TGCAGCGTTGGTGGGGCTCCAAATGAAAAACTGTTTTTT. Its protein product is CSVGGAPNEKLFF.

There are a few counts of this clonotype. The CDR3 region is CSAGEGPHEQYF. Written as DNA, the CDR3 is TGCAGCGCCGGGGAGGGACCTCACGAGCAGTACTTC. The chain uses TRBV29-1 and TRBJ2-7; TRBD2 agrees at 7 bases. The CDR3 consists of 12 residues. Losses at the gene ends were 7 bases for V and 5 bases for J; bases not matched to a gene: 8. The germline CDR1 and CDR2 sequences are SQVTM and ANQGSEA.

This clonotype turned up a few times. The genes are TRBV11-2 and TRBJ2-6; D uncertain. Trimming removed 6 bases at V and 4 bases at J, with 10 bases between. The CDR3 loop spans 14 amino acids. Looked up from germline, CDR1 is SGHAT and CDR2 is FQNNGV. The CDR3 coding sequence is TGTGCCAGCAGGGTTCCTGGGGGGGCCAACGTCCTGACTTTC. It is translated as CASRVPGGANVLTF.

The chain combines TRBV5-1 with TRBJ1-5; no clear D gene. V was cut by 1 base and J by 4 bases, with 15 bases left in between. The CDR3 spans 16 residues. Per the germline V gene, CDR1 is SGHRS and CDR2 is YFSETQ. The CDR3 protein is CASSLSPGMGNQPQHF. The CDR3 DNA sequence: TGCGCCAGCAGCTTGTCCCCAGGCATGGGGAATCAGCCCCAGCATTTT.

The chain combines TRBV2 with TRBJ1-3, with a weak D call TRBD1 (6 bases). V was cut by 6 bases and J by 0 bases, with 12 bases left in between. There are 15 residues in the CDR3. Germline V gene data show CDR1 as SNHLY and CDR2 as FYNNEI. As DNA, the CDR3 is TGTGCCAGCAGGAGGGACATTTACTCTGGAAACACCATATATTTT. Translation gives CASRRDIYSGNTIYF. Drawing the rest from reference TRBV2 and TRBJ1-3, the complete variable domain is EPEVTQTPSHQVTQMGQEVILRCVPISNHLYFYWYRQILGQKVEFLVSFYNNEISEKSEIFDDQFSVERPDGSNFTLKIRSTKLEDSAMYFCASRRDIYSGNTIYFGEGSWLTVV.

The chain joins TRBV6-5 to TRBJ2-5, with D unclear. V lost 2 bases, J lost 2 bases, and 15 bases lay in between. This CDR3 comprises 16 residues. Germline V gene data show CDR1 as MNHEY and CDR2 as SVGAGI. CDR3 sequence: CASSYANWATQETQYF. The CDR3, as DNA: TGTGCCAGCAGTTACGCTAATTGGGCCACTCAAGAGACCCAGTACTTC.

The rearrangement uses TRBV20-1 and TRBJ2-5; 7 nucleotides agree with TRBD2. J lost 4 bases, V lost 4 bases, and 3 bases had no gene match. Germline V gene sequence: CDR1 DFQATT, CDR2 SNEGSKA (reference sequence). The CDR3 sequence is 12 residues long. In DNA form, the CDR3 reads TGCAGTGCTATGCGGGGGTTAGAGACCCAGTACTTC. It yields the protein CSAMRGLETQYF.

This chain connects TRBV5-1 to TRBJ2-3; 14 bases align to TRBD2. V shed 0 bases, J shed 4 bases, and the junction held 1 base outside the gene matches. Germline CDR1 SGHRS, CDR2 YFSETQ. The CDR3 sequence is 16 residues long. Written as DNA, the CDR3 is TGCGCCAGCAGCTTGGGGACTAGCGGGGGGCCAGATACGCAGTATTTT. Its protein is CASSLGTSGGPDTQYF.

Ten or more counts support this clonotype. The chain carries TRBV28 and TRBJ2-5; D perhaps matches TRBD1 (6 bases). The CDR3 totals 13 residues. CDR1 and CDR2 (germline): MDHEN, SYDVKM. With 4 bases removed from V and 4 bases from J, the gap between germline ends came to 10 bases. The CDR3 nucleotides read TGTGCCAGCAGTTGGGGGCGCGGAGAGACCCAGTACTTC. It is translated as CASSWGRGETQYF.

V gene TRBV6-5 combines with J gene TRBJ2-7; D might be TRBD2 (6 bases). The CDR3 contains 17 residues. The ends were cut back, 0 bases at V and 3 bases at J, with 18 bases in the middle. Germline V CDR1 and CDR2: MNHEY, SVGAGI. CDR3 residues: CASSYSTSFRGSYEQYF. The CDR3 DNA reads as TGTGCCAGCAGTTACTCGACTAGTTTTAGGGGCAGCTACGAGCAGTACTTC.

J is TRBJ1-5 and V is TRBV10-2; no clear D gene. Per the germline V gene, CDR1 is WSHSY and CDR2 is SAAADI. The CDR3 spans 14 residues. V lost 3 bases and J 1 base, leaving 7 bases between the germline ends. Here the CDR3 reads CASSDDSSNQPQHF. Written as DNA, the CDR3 is TGCGCCAGCAGTGACGACTCAAGCAATCAGCCCCAGCATTTT.

This clonotype has only a few counts. The CDR3 DNA reads TGTGCCAGCAGTTCCCTCCCGGGACAGGGGGCCTACGAGCAGTACTTC. Translation: CASSSLPGQGAYEQYF. The J gene is TRBJ2-7, the V gene TRBV27; 11 bases agree with TRBD1. Trimming cost V 4 bases and J 2 bases; bases outside gene matches: 7. Germline CDR1 reads MNHEY; CDR2 reads SMNVEV (reference sequence). The CDR3 has 16 amino acids.

There are a few counts of this clonotype. The rearrangement joins TRBV6-1 to TRBJ2-7, with D maybe TRBD1 (6 bases). V was pared by 8 bases and J by 4 bases, with 15 bases between. Germline CDR1 MNHNS, CDR2 SASEGT. The CDR3 is 13 amino acids. The CDR3, as DNA: TGTGCCAGCGGACGGACAGAACTATACGAGCAGTACTTC. It codes for CASGRTELYEQYF.

The J gene is TRBJ2-7, the V gene TRBV5-1; 8 bases line up with TRBD1. V shed 6 bases, J shed 4 bases, and the junction held 12 bases outside the gene matches. CDR1 and CDR2 from the germline V gene are SGHRS and YFSETQ. The CDR3 is 15 amino acids. The CDR3 spells CASNPAGTGVYEQYF. As DNA, the CDR3 is TGCGCCAGCAACCCGGCCGGGACAGGTGTATACGAGCAGTACTTC.

This clonotype was observed a few times. CDR3: CASSRRRGVLQETQYF. DNA of the CDR3: TGTGCCAGCAGTCGGAGGCGGGGGGTACTCCAAGAGACCCAGTACTTC. The chain employs TRBV27 and TRBJ2-5; 8 bases line up with TRBD2. Germline values: CDR1 MNHEY, CDR2 SMNVEV (reference sequence). Trimming removed 5 bases from V and 1 base from J; junction bases left unmatched: 9. CDR3 length equals 16 residues.

In this sample, this clonotype turned up many times. This chain joins TRBV20-1 and TRBJ1-3, with D perhaps TRBD1 (6 bases). V was trimmed by 2 bases and J by 2 bases, leaving 7 bases between them. The CDR3 is 13 residues long. Germline CDR1 DFQATT, CDR2 SNEGSKA (reference sequence). The CDR3 DNA reads TGCAGTGCTAGAAGGGACACTGGAAACACCATATATTTT. Its translation: CSARRDTGNTIYF.

The genes are TRBV25-1 and TRBJ2-7; maybe TRBD1 (7 bases). Germline V gene data show CDR1 as MGHDK and CDR2 as SYGVNS. This CDR3 is built from 15 residues. The V end was cut by 3 bases, the J end by 1 base, with 13 bases between. CDR3 sequence reads: CASSDGAGGSYEQYF. The CDR3 DNA follows: TGTGCCAGCAGTGATGGGGCAGGGGGGTCCTACGAGCAGTACTTC.